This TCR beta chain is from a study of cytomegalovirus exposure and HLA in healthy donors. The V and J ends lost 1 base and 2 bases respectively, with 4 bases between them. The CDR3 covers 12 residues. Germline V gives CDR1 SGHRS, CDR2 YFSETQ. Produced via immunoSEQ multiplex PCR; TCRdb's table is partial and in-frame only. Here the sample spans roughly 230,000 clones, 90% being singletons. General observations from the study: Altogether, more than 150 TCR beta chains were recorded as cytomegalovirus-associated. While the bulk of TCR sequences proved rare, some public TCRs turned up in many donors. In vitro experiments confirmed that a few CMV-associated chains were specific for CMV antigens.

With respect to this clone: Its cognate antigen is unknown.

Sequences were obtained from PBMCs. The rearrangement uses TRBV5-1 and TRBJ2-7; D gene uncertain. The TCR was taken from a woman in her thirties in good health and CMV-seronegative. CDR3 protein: CASSLSAYEQYF. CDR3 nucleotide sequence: TGCGCCAGCAGCTTGTCCGCCTACGAGCAGTACTTC.